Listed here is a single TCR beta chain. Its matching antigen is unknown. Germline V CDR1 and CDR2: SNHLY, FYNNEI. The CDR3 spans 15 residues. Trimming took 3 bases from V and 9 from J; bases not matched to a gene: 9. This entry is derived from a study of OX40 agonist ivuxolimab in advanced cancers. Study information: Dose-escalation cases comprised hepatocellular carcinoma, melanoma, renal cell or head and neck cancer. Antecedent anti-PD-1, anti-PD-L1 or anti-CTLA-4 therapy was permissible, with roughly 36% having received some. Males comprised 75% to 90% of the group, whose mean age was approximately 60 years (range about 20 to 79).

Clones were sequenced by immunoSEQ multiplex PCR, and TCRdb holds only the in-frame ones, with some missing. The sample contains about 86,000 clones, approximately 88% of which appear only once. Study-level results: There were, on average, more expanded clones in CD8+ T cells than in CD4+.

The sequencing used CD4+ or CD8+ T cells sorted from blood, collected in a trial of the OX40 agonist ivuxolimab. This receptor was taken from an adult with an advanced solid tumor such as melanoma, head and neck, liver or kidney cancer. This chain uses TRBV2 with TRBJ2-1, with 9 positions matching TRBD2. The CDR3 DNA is TGTGCCAGCAGTGATGGGCGGGGGGGCTTTGGTGAGCAGTTCTTC. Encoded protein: CASSDGRGGFGEQFF.